The 22 T cell receptor beta chains presented below share a single source sample, sequenced in a study of T cells in narcolepsy. The data were produced by immunoSEQ multiplex PCR, yet TCRdb's version contains in-frame clones alone and is incomplete. The top ten clones hold 13% to 15% of a sample with some 17,000 clones, roughly 72% of them seen once. The sequencing sample was made of CD45RA- memory CD8+ T cells from PBMCs. The origin of the receptors is a human donor with narcolepsy.

The chain is built from TRBV7-8 and TRBJ2-2, with TRBD1 matching over 9 bases. The V gene end was trimmed by 5 bases and the J gene end by 7 bases; junction bases not matched to a gene: 8. The CDR3 is 15 residues long. In germline, CDR1 is SGHVS, CDR2 FQNEAQ. CDR3 protein: CASSVGQGTVGELFF. In nucleotides, the CDR3 is TGTGCCAGCAGCGTGGGACAGGGAACGGTCGGGGAGCTGTTTTTT.

This clone was picked up one time. The genes are TRBV27 and TRBJ2-2, with 8 bases that match TRBD1. Germline values: CDR1 MNHEY, CDR2 SMNVEV (reference sequence). This CDR3 has 16 residues. Trimming cost V 6 bases and J 4 bases; bases outside gene matches: 10. Here the CDR3 reads CASSTPGQGGTGELFF. The DNA for the CDR3 is TGTGCCAGCAGCACTCCCGGACAGGGCGGCACCGGGGAGCTGTTTTTT.

CDR3 loop: CASSGDRAYEQYF. The CDR3 DNA sequence: TGTGCCAGCAGCGGGGACAGGGCCTACGAGCAGTACTTC. The chain combines TRBV7-9 with TRBJ2-7; TRBD1 matches 9 bases. Germline V gives CDR1 SEHNR, CDR2 FQNEAQ (reference sequence). This CDR3 region has 13 residues. J was trimmed by 2 bases and V by 5 bases; bases with no gene match: 1.

This clone was counted once. This sequence joins TRBV13 and TRBJ2-2, with 9 nucleotides matching TRBD2. V gave up 7 bases and J gave up 2 bases; unmatched junction bases: 5. The germline V gene encodes CDR1 PRHDT and CDR2 FYEKMQ (reference sequence). CDR3 length equals 15 residues. CDR3 sequence: CASIPSGDNTGELFF. The CDR3 DNA reads as TGTGCCAGCATCCCTAGCGGGGATAACACCGGGGAGCTGTTTTTT.

This clone appeared once. This chain connects TRBV5-5 to TRBJ2-5; D gene uncertain. This CDR3 is 14 amino acids long. The germline V and J ends were trimmed by 0 bases and 2 bases, with 8 bases remaining between them. Germline CDR1 and CDR2: SGHKS and YYEKEE (reference sequence). The chain's CDR3 is CASSLAGYQETQYF. CDR3 bases: TGTGCCAGCAGCTTGGCAGGTTATCAAGAGACCCAGTACTTC.

This rearrangement joins TRBV9 to TRBJ2-7; 11 bases are a match to TRBD1. CDR1 and CDR2 from the germline V gene are SGDLS and YYNGEE. Unmatched junction bases numbered 4, after V lost 4 bases and J lost 4 bases. The CDR3 extends over 14 amino acids. This chain's CDR3 is CASSPRDRGYEQYF. CDR3 nucleotides: TGTGCCAGCAGCCCCAGGGACAGGGGGTACGAGCAGTACTTC. The variable domain in full, with the rest retrieved from reference TRBV9 and TRBJ2-7, is DSGVTQTPKHLITATGQRVTLRCSPRSGDLSVYWYQQSLDQGLQFLIQYYNGEERAKGNILERFSAQQFPDLHSELNLSSLELGDSALYFCASSPRDRGYEQYFGPGTRLTVT.

V gene TRBV10-2 combines with J gene TRBJ2-5; no reliable D call. Between the trimmed V and J ends, which lost 2 bases and 5 bases, there was a span of 9 bases. CDR3 length: 13 amino acids. The V gene's germline CDR1 is WSHSY and CDR2 SAAADI. In nucleotides, the CDR3 is TGCGCCAGCAGTGAGGCGGCGTGGGAGACCCAGTACTTC. Translating it yields CASSEAAWETQYF.

This chain uses TRBV13 with TRBJ2-4; 12 nucleotides agree with TRBD1. Germline CDR1 PRHDT, CDR2 FYEKMQ (reference sequence). The CDR3 is 20 residues long. V lost 4 bases and J lost 1; bases outside the gene matches: 14. The CDR3 region is CASSSKTGTGGLEAKNIQYF. The CDR3 DNA follows: TGTGCCAGCAGCTCAAAGACCGGGACAGGGGGCTTAGAGGCCAAAAACATTCAGTACTTC.

This chain uses TRBV6-6 with TRBJ1-3; D might be TRBD1 (5 bases). Trimming shortened V by 7 bases and J by 8 bases, and 21 bases separated the two germline ends. The CDR3 covers 15 residues. CDR1 MNHNY and CDR2 SVGAGI come from the germline V gene (reference sequence). CDR3 in DNA: TGTGCCAGCACCCGGGACCCCTTCTGGTCTGACACCATATATTTT. Translation: CASTRDPFWSDTIYF.

The chain carries TRBV7-9 and TRBJ2-5, with TRBD2 matching 7 bases. From germline, CDR1 is SEHNR and CDR2 FQNEAQ (reference sequence). V shed 2 bases and J 4 bases; nucleotides not matched to a gene: 10. The CDR3 sequence is 16 residues long. The CDR3 DNA reads as TGTGCCAGCAGCTTAACCGGGAGGCAGTTTCCAGAGACCCAGTACTTC. Its translation is CASSLTGRQFPETQYF.

By share, this clone counts as medium-sized. The J gene is TRBJ1-1, the V gene TRBV2; D remains ambiguous. The CDR3 has 14 residues. Trimming took 5 bases from V and 1 from J, leaving 11 bases between them. The germline CDR1 and CDR2 sequences are SNHLY and FYNNEI. The CDR3 region is CASSQDGWNTEAFF. In DNA, the CDR3 is TGTGCCAGCAGTCAAGACGGTTGGAACACTGAAGCTTTCTTT.

The chain combines TRBV27 with TRBJ1-5, with 10 bases aligning to TRBD1. Germline CDR1 reads MNHEY; CDR2 reads SMNVEV (reference sequence). The J segment lost 7 bases and the V segment lost 0 bases, leaving 12 bases of the junction unmatched. This CDR3 contains 18 residues. CDR3 residues: CASSLSGGPGQGNQPQHF. The CDR3 region has the DNA TGTGCCAGCAGTTTATCAGGTGGGCCGGGACAGGGGAACCAGCCCCAGCATTTT.

This chain connects TRBV19 to TRBJ2-2; D is tentatively TRBD1 or TRBD2 (5 bases each). V was shortened by 3 bases and J by 6 bases, with 17 bases between the two germline ends. Germline lookup yields CDR1 LNHDA and CDR2 SQIVND (reference sequence). The CDR3 covers 16 residues. The CDR3 DNA reads TGTGCCAGTAGTATGAATTGGGGACGAAGAGCCGGGGAGCTGTTTTTT. The encoded protein is CASSMNWGRRAGELFF. Looking up the rest from reference TRBV19 and TRBJ2-2 gives the full variable domain: DGGITQSPKYLFRKEGQNVTLSCEQNLNHDAMYWYRQDPGQGLRLIYYSQIVNDFQKGDIAEGYSVSREKKESFPLTVTSAQKNPTAFYLCASSMNWGRRAGELFFGEGSRLTVL.

The chain recombines TRBV30 with TRBJ2-7; D gene unclear. The V end was cut by 3 bases, the J end by 3 bases, with 9 bases between. CDR3 size: 12 residues. Germline lookup yields CDR1 GTSNPN and CDR2 SVGIG (reference sequence). The CDR3 sequence: CAWRVTDYEQYF. The CDR3 bases are TGTGCCTGGAGGGTGACGGACTACGAGCAGTACTTC.

The rearrangement uses TRBV7-9 and TRBJ1-5; no firm D call. Germline V lookup: CDR1 SEHNR, CDR2 FQNEAQ (reference sequence). V gave up 4 bases and J gave up 2 bases, with 12 bases separating them. CDR3 length: 15 amino acids. CDR3 nucleotides: TGTGCCAGCAGCTCCACCCGCTCTGGCAATCAGCCCCAGCATTTT. Translated: CASSSTRSGNQPQHF.

The chain carries TRBV2 and TRBJ2-2; D not certain. Germline V CDR1 and CDR2: SNHLY, FYNNEI. The CDR3 contains 11 residues. Trimming took 5 bases from V and 5 from J, leaving 3 bases between them. The CDR3 here is CASSWTGELFF. As DNA, the CDR3 is TGTGCCAGCAGTTGGACCGGGGAGCTGTTTTTT. The whole variable domain, remainder taken from reference TRBV2 and TRBJ2-2, is EPEVTQTPSHQVTQMGQEVILRCVPISNHLYFYWYRQILGQKVEFLVSFYNNEISEKSEIFDDQFSVERPDGSNFTLKIRSTKLEDSAMYFCASSWTGELFFGEGSRLTVL.

The chain links TRBV7-9 to TRBJ2-3; 9 bases are a match to TRBD2. CDR1 and CDR2 (germline): SEHNR, FQNEAQ (reference sequence). The CDR3 runs to 19 residues. Unmatched junction bases numbered 18, after V lost 4 bases and J lost 4 bases. The CDR3 coding sequence is TGTGCCAGCAGCTATTCTTCATCTAAATTAGCGGGAGACGCAGATACGCAGTATTTT. Translated, it gives CASSYSSSKLAGDADTQYF.

The chain recombines TRBV13 with TRBJ2-1, with 11 bases identical to TRBD2. The trim removed 5 bases at V and 9 bases at J, leaving 12 bases unmatched. This CDR3 comprises 16 residues. The germline V gene has CDR1 PRHDT and CDR2 FYEKMQ (reference sequence). CDR3 sequence reads: CASSHLRTSGLGEQFF. Written as DNA, the CDR3 is TGTGCCAGCAGCCACCTCCGGACTAGCGGGCTCGGTGAGCAGTTCTTC.

V and J are TRBV7-8 and TRBJ2-5; D remains ambiguous. Matching the DNA end better, TRBJ2-7 makes the J call doubtful. Looked up from germline, CDR1 is SGHVS and CDR2 is FQNEAQ. The CDR3 loop spans 12 amino acids. CDR3 sequence: CASSLAVYEQYF. CDR3 coding DNA: TGTGCCAGCAGCTTAGCAGTCTACGAGCAGTACTTC.

This sequence joins TRBV6-6 and TRBJ2-7, with TRBD2 identical over 8 bases. Germline-derived CDR1 and CDR2 are MNHNY and SVGAGI (reference sequence). The CDR3 is 14 amino acids. V shed 0 bases, J shed 2 bases, and the junction held 0 bases outside the gene matches. The CDR3 DNA follows: TGTGCCAGCAGTTACTCAGCGGGGGCCTACGAGCAGTACTTC. This sequence encodes CASSYSAGAYEQYF.

This chain's CDR3 is CASQLSATDTQYF. CDR3 nucleotides: TGCGCCAGCCAGCTATCAGCCACAGATACGCAGTATTTT. V and J are TRBV10-1 and TRBJ2-3; D is unclear. V gave up 8 bases and J gave up 2 bases, with 11 bases separating them. The CDR3 is made up of 13 amino acids. Looked up from germline, CDR1 is WNHNN and CDR2 is SYGVQD (reference sequence).

This clone was observed once. The gene calls are TRBV9 and TRBJ2-1; no firm D call. Germline CDR1 is SGDLS and CDR2 is YYNGEE. The CDR3 loop spans 13 amino acids. Trimming cost V 0 bases and J 8 bases, with 9 bases left between them. CDR3 loop: CASSVATFDEQFF. DNA for the CDR3: TGTGCCAGCAGCGTAGCGACCTTCGATGAGCAGTTCTTC. The entire variable domain, with the rest obtained from reference TRBV9 and TRBJ2-1, is as follows: DSGVTQTPKHLITATGQRVTLRCSPRSGDLSVYWYQQSLDQGLQFLIQYYNGEERAKGNILERFSAQQFPDLHSELNLSSLELGDSALYFCASSVATFDEQFFGPGTRLTVL.